This T cell receptor (beta chain) was found in a study of blood T cell repertoires in COVID-19. Study-wide background: Nucleic acid was either cDNA or gDNA, and it came from T cells, B-cell-depleted T cells, or PBMCs.

Sequencing used immunoSEQ multiplex PCR; TCRdb keeps in-frame clones, though not all of them. The sample contains a few hundred thousand clones, approximately 88% of which appear only once. Across about two dozen US areas, participants ranged in age from roughly 18 to 89 years. J was trimmed by 4 bases and V by 4 bases; bases with no gene match: 14. Germline V CDR1 and CDR2: SGHRS, YFSETQ. CDR3 length: 17 amino acids. The chain employs TRBV5-1 and TRBJ2-1; 7 bases match TRBD1. The sequenced sample was PBMCs or T cells enriched from blood (not recorded which). This receptor was identified in a woman aged 30 to 39 who had recovered from COVID-19. CDR3 sequence reads: CASSPNRDSLFYNEQFF. The CDR3 DNA is TGCGCCAGCAGCCCGAATCGGGACAGCCTTTTTTACAATGAGCAGTTCTTC.